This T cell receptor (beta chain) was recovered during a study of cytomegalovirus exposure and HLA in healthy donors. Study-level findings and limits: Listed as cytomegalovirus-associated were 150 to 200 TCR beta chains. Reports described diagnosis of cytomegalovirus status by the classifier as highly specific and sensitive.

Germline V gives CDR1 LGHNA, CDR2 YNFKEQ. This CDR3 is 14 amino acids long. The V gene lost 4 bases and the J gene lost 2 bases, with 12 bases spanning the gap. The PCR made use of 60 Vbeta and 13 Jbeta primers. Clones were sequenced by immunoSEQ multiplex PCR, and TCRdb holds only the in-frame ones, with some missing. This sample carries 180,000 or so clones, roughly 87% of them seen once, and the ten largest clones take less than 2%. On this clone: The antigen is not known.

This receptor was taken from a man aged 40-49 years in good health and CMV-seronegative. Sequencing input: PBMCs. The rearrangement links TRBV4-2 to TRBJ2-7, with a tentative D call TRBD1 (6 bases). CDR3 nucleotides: TGTGCCAGCAGCCTCGGACAGAAAACCTACGAGCAGTACTTC. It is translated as CASSLGQKTYEQYF.